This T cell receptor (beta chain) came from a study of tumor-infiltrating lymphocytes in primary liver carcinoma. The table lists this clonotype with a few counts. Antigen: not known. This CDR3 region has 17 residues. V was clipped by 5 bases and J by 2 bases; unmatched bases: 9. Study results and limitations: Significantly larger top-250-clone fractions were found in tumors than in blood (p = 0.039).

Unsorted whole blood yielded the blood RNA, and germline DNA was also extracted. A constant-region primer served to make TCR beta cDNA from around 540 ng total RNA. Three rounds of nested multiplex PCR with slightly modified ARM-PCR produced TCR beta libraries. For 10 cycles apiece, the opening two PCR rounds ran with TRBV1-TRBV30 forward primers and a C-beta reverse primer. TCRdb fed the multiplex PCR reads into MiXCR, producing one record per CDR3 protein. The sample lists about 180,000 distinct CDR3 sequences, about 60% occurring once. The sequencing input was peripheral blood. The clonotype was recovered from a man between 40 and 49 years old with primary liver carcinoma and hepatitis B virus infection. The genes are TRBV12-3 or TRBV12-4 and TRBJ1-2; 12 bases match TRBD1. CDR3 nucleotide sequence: TGTGCCAGCAGTGCCTTTGCCGGGACAGGGGGCAACTATGGCTACACCTTC. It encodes CASSAFAGTGGNYGYTF.